Each of the 10 T cell receptor beta chains below was sequenced from the same sample in a study of Tregs in tolerant kidney transplant recipients. The data were produced by immunoSEQ multiplex PCR, yet TCRdb's version contains in-frame clones alone and is incomplete. The data hold tens of thousands of clones, with 75% to 95% observed a single time. The specimen was Tregs from blood. Source of these receptors: a human donor in good health.

The V and J genes are TRBV29-1 and TRBJ1-2; D not resolved. Germline lookup yields CDR1 SQVTM and CDR2 ANQGSEA. V was pared by 4 bases and J by 4 bases, with 13 bases between. This CDR3 has 13 residues. For the CDR3, the DNA is TGCAGCGTTGGAGAAGGGCAGACCTATGGCTACACCTTC. Protein: CSVGEGQTYGYTF.

The table lists this clone with a count of one. The chain uses TRBV21-1 and TRBJ2-5; the table gives TRBD1 as D, unverified against the DNA. TRBV21-1 is designated a pseudogene. The CDR3 contains 14 residues. In nucleotides, the CDR3 is TGTGCCAGCAGCAAAGATGGGGGCCGGGAGACCCAGTACTTC. Protein product: CASSKDGGRETQYF.

In DNA, the CDR3 is TGCGCCAGCAGCCAAGTTGTCAGTAACTCCTACGAGCAGTACTTC. Translation: CASSQVVSNSYEQYF. V is TRBV4-1 and J is TRBJ2-7, with D unresolved. V lost 1 base and J lost 0, with 10 bases in between. The CDR3 length is 15 residues. Germline CDR1 MGHRA, CDR2 YSYEKL.

V and J are TRBV19 and TRBJ2-7; a possible D gene is TRBD1 (5 bases). Per germline, CDR1 LNHDA and CDR2 SQIVND (reference sequence). The CDR3 contains 15 residues. V gave up 6 bases and J gave up 3 bases, with 18 bases separating them. The DNA of the CDR3 is TGTGCCAGTAGACAGGTGGAAGGTTATGGCTACGAGCAGTACTTC. Its translation: CASRQVEGYGYEQYF.

V gene TRBV6-5 combines with J gene TRBJ1-3; 9 bases align to TRBD1. Germline trimming cut 5 bases from V and 2 bases from J; bases unmatched to any gene: 4. Germline lookup yields CDR1 MNHEY and CDR2 SVGAGI. This CDR3 is built from 15 residues. The chain's CDR3 is CASSPRQGAGNTIYF. CDR3 bases: TGTGCCAGCAGTCCTAGACAGGGGGCTGGAAACACCATATATTTT.

The V call is TRBV19, the J call TRBJ1-2; TRBD1 matches at 7 bases. V shed 5 bases and J 5 bases; nucleotides not matched to a gene: 11. CDR3 length: 15 residues. Germline CDR1 LNHDA, CDR2 SQIVND (reference sequence). CDR3 bases: TGTGCCAGTAGTGCACTCGGGACAGCTCTTTATGGCTACACCTTC. Its translation: CASSALGTALYGYTF.

This sequence joins TRBV6-1 and TRBJ1-5, with D perhaps TRBD1 (6 bases). Germline CDR1 is MNHNS and CDR2 is SASEGT. V was clipped by 6 bases and J by 4 bases, with 16 bases between them. The CDR3 totals 15 residues. In nucleotides, the CDR3 is TGTGCCAGCAGCCCCCAGGGGTTGGGGAATCAGCCCCAGCATTTT. Protein product: CASSPQGLGNQPQHF.

This sequence joins TRBV19 and TRBJ1-2; D unclear. The CDR3 has 11 residues. V was pared by 3 bases and J by 8 bases, with 7 bases between. Germline lookup yields CDR1 LNHDA and CDR2 SQIVND (reference sequence). CDR3 in amino acids: CASSIRAGYTF. As DNA, the CDR3 is TGTGCCAGTAGTATCCGAGCCGGCTACACCTTC.

The chain has TRBV6-7 and TRBJ1-2, with D maybe TRBD1 (5 bases). TRBV6-7 is an ORF, with its function uncertain. This CDR3 is 14 amino acids long. Trimming stripped 6 bases from V and 7 bases from J, with 18 bases between. This CDR3 is CASSTRRPGGGYTF. The CDR3 coding sequence is TGTGCCAGCAGCACTAGGCGCCCCGGGGGTGGCTACACCTTC.

V and J are TRBV10-3 and TRBJ1-5; tentatively, D is TRBD1 (6 bases). Trimming left V 3 bases short and J 4 bases short, with 19 bases between. The CDR3 consists of 17 residues. CDR1 is ENHRY, CDR2 SYGVKD, per germline. The CDR3 spells CAISESLVGRGNQPQHF. CDR3 in DNA: TGTGCCATCAGTGAATCGTTGGTGGGCAGGGGTAATCAGCCCCAGCATTTT.